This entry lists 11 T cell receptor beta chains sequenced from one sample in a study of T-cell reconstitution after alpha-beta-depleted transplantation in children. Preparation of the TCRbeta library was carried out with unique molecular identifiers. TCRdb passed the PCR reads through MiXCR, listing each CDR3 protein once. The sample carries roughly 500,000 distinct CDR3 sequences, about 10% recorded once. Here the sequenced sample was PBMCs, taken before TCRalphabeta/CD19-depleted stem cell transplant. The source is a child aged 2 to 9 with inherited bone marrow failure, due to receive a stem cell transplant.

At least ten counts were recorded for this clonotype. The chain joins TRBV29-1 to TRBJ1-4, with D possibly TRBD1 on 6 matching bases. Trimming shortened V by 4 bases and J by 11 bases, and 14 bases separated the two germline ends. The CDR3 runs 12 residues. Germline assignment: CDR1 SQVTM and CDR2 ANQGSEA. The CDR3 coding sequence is TGCAGCGTTGCTCAACAGGGTGGGAAACTGTTTTTT. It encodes CSVAQQGGKLFF.

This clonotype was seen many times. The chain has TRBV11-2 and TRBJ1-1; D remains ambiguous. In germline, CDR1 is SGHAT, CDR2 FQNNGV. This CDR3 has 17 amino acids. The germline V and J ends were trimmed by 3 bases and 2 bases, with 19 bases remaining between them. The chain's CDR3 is CASSFVSIRTFNTEAFF. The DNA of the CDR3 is TGTGCCAGCAGCTTCGTCTCCATCCGGACGTTTAACACTGAAGCTTTCTTT.

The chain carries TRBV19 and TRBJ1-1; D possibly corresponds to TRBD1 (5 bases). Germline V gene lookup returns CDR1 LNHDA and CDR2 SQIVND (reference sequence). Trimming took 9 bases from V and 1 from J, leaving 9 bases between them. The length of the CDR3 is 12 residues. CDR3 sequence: CASLQGNTEAFF. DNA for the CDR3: TGTGCCAGCCTTCAGGGGAACACTGAAGCTTTCTTT. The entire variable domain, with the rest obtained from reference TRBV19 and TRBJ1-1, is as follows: DGGITQSPKYLFRKEGQNVTLSCEQNLNHDAMYWYRQDPGQGLRLIYYSQIVNDFQKGDIAEGYSVSREKKESFPLTVTSAQKNPTAFYLCASLQGNTEAFFGQGTRLTVV.

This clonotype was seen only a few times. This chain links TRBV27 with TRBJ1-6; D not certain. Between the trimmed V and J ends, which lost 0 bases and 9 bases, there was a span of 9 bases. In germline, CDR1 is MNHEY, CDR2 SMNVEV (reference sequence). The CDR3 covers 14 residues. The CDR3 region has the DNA TGTGCCAGCAGTTTATCTATAGGGAGTTCACCCCTCCACTTT. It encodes CASSLSIGSSPLHF.

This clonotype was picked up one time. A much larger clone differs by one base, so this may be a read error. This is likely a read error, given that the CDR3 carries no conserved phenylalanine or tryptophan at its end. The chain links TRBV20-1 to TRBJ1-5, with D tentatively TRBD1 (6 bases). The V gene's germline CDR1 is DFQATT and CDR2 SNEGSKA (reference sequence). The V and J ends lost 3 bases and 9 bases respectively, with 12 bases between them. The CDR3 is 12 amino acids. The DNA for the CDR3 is TGCAGTGCTAGCAATTCGGGGGCGCCCCAGCATTCT. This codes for CSASNSGAPQHS.

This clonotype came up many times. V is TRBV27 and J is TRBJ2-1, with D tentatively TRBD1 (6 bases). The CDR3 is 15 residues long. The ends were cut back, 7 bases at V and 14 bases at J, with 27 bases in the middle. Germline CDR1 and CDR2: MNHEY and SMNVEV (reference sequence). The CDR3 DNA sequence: TGTGCCAGCAAAGGGGGACCCGGAAGCCTCGTTGATGAGTTCTTC. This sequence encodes CASKGGPGSLVDEFF.

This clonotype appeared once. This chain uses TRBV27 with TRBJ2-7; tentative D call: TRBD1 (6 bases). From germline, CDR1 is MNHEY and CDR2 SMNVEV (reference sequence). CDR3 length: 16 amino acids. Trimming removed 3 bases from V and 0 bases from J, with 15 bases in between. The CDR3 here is CASSLNPGHGSYEQYF. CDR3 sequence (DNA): TGTGCCAGCAGTTTGAACCCGGGACACGGCTCCTACGAGCAGTACTTC.

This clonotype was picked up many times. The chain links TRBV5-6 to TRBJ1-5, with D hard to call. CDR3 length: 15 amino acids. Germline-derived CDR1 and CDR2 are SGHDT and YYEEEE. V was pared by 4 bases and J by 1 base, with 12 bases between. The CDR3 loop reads CASSPHRWSNQPQHF. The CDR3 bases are TGTGCCAGCAGCCCACACCGGTGGAGCAATCAGCCCCAGCATTTT.

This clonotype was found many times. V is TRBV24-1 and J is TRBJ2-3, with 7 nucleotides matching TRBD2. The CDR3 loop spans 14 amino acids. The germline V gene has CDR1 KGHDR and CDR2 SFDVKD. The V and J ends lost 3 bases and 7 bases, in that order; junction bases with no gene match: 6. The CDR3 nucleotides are TGTGCCACCAGTGATGGGGGGGGTCTGAATACGCAGTATTTT. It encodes CATSDGGGLNTQYF.

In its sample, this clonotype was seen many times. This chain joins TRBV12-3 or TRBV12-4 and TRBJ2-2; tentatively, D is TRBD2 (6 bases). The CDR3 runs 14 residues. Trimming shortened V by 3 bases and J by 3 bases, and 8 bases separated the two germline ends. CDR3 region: CASSFRLDTGELFF. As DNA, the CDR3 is TGTGCCAGCAGTTTCCGACTAGACACCGGGGAGCTGTTTTTT.

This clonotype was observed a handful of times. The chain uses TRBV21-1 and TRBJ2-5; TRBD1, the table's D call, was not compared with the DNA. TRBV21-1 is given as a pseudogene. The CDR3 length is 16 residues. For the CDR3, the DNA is TGTGCCATCAGCAAAGCCCCCCCGACAGACCAAGAGACCCAGTACTTC. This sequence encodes CAISKAPPTDQETQYF.